What follows are 31 T cell receptor beta chains derived from one specimen sequenced in a study of blood T cell repertoires in COVID-19. The protocol was immunoSEQ multiplex PCR, while the TCRdb copy is restricted to in-frame clones and leaves out a portion. The sample shows about 170,000 clones, approximately 86% of them seen only once. The source material was peripheral blood. These receptor sequences come from a man aged 55-75 years who had recovered from COVID-19.

This sequence joins TRBV7-9 and TRBJ1-2, with D perhaps TRBD1 (5 bases). Germline assignment: CDR1 SEHNR and CDR2 FQNEAQ (reference sequence). This CDR3 region has 16 residues. V was shortened by 4 bases and J by 1 base, with 16 bases between the two germline ends. The CDR3 sequence: CASSSSFGHFNYGYTF. CDR3 DNA: TGTGCCAGCAGCTCCAGCTTCGGACATTTTAACTATGGCTACACCTTC.

This clone is a singleton in its sample. V gene TRBV25-1 combines with J gene TRBJ1-1; no reliable D call. The CDR3 runs 15 residues. The germline V gene encodes CDR1 MGHDK and CDR2 SYGVNS. The V end lost 2 bases, the J end lost 1 base, and 11 bases lay between the germline ends. CDR3 nucleotide sequence: TGTGCCAGCAGTGAAGGGGTAGAGGGGAACACTGAAGCTTTCTTT. Protein: CASSEGVEGNTEAFF.

The chain recombines TRBV19 with TRBJ1-3; tentative D call: TRBD1 (5 bases). Trimming stripped 7 bases from V and 4 bases from J, with 26 bases between. The germline gives CDR1 LNHDA, CDR2 SQIVND (reference sequence). This CDR3 is built from 18 residues. The CDR3 coding sequence is TGTGCCAGTACCAAGTATGGAAGCGGGGGGTTCGCCGGAAACACCATATATTTT. Protein product: CASTKYGSGGFAGNTIYF. Supplemented by reference TRBV19 and TRBJ1-3, the full variable domain reads DGGITQSPKYLFRKEGQNVTLSCEQNLNHDAMYWYRQDPGQGLRLIYYSQIVNDFQKGDIAEGYSVSREKKESFPLTVTSAQKNPTAFYLCASTKYGSGGFAGNTIYFGEGSWLTVV.

This sequence joins TRBV24-1 and TRBJ2-1; 7 bases agree with TRBD1. Per the germline V gene, CDR1 is KGHDR and CDR2 is SFDVKD. With 4 bases clipped from V and 4 bases from J, the junction kept 6 bases outside the gene matches. The CDR3 has 15 residues. CDR3 coding DNA: TGTGCCACCAGTGACCCTGGGACAGATTACAATGAGCAGTTCTTC. This gives the protein CATSDPGTDYNEQFF.

The rearrangement links TRBV12-5 to TRBJ1-3; D gene ambiguous. Germline CDR1 and CDR2: LGHNT and FRNRAP. There are 15 residues in the CDR3. The V gene lost 6 bases and the J gene lost 0 bases, with 12 bases spanning the gap. The DNA of the CDR3 is TGTGCTAGTGGCGGGGTCCCCCTCTCTGGAAACACCATATATTTT. Residues: CASGGVPLSGNTIYF.

This chain links TRBV4-1 with TRBJ2-7, with 8 bases lining up with TRBD1. The germline V gene encodes CDR1 MGHRA and CDR2 YSYEKL. The CDR3 spans 15 residues. V lost 1 base to trimming and J lost 0 bases; unmatched junction nucleotides: 2. CDR3 bases: TGCGCCAGCAGCCAAGTGCAGGGGGCCTCCTACGAGCAGTACTTC. The encoded protein is CASSQVQGASYEQYF.

The V call is TRBV7-9, the J call TRBJ2-7; 14 nucleotides agree with TRBD2. This CDR3 is built from 15 residues. V lost 5 bases, J lost 4 bases, and 4 bases stayed unmatched. Germline V gene data show CDR1 as SEHNR and CDR2 as FQNEAQ (reference sequence). CDR3 amino acids: CASSRGLAGDYEQYF. In DNA form, the CDR3 reads TGTGCCAGCAGCCGGGGACTAGCGGGGGATTACGAGCAGTACTTC.

This sequence joins TRBV5-6 and TRBJ1-1; 7 bases agree with TRBD1. Trimming at V came to 0 bases and at J to 5 bases, leaving 4 bases not matched to a gene. Per the germline V gene, CDR1 is SGHDT and CDR2 is YYEEEE. The CDR3 runs 14 residues. CDR3 region: CASSLDRGLTEAFF. The CDR3 nucleotides are TGTGCCAGCAGCTTGGATAGGGGGCTTACTGAAGCTTTCTTT.

The chain links TRBV6-5 to TRBJ2-7; 10 nucleotides match TRBD2. This CDR3 has 15 residues. V lost 6 bases to trimming and J lost 4 bases; unmatched junction nucleotides: 9. Per the germline V gene, CDR1 is MNHEY and CDR2 is SVGAGI. CDR3 coding DNA: TGTGCCAGCAGGGTGAGCGGGGGGGCCAAGTACGAGCAGTACTTC. It is translated as CASRVSGGAKYEQYF.

CDR3 bases: TGTGCCAGCAGAGGCAACAGGGGGCCCCCCTACGAGCAGTACTTC. This encodes CASRGNRGPPYEQYF. The chain recombines TRBV6-1 with TRBJ2-7; 9 bases fit TRBD1. This CDR3 has 15 amino acids. J lost 2 bases, V lost 6 bases, and 8 bases had no gene match. The germline gives CDR1 MNHNS, CDR2 SASEGT.

The CDR3 DNA sequence: TGTGCCTGGAGTTCAGGGTTCGACTATGGCTACACCTTC. This translates into CAWSSGFDYGYTF. The chain is built from TRBV30 and TRBJ1-2, with TRBD1 as a possible D gene (5 bases). The germline gives CDR1 GTSNPN, CDR2 SVGIG (reference sequence). With 2 bases removed from V and 3 bases from J, the gap between germline ends came to 10 bases. This CDR3 contains 13 residues. Filled out from reference TRBV30 and TRBJ1-2, the complete variable domain reads SQTIHQWPATLVQPVGSPLSLECTVEGTSNPNLYWYRQAAGRGLQLLFYSVGIGQISSEVPQNLSASRPQDRQFILSSKKLLLSDSGFYLCAWSSGFDYGYTFGSGTRLTVV.

This clone was seen ten or more times. This same CDR3 is encoded by further DNA sequences in the sample. CDR3 in DNA: TGTGCCAGCAGTTACTCCGGGGGGGACACTGAAGCTTTCTTT. Its protein product is CASSYSGGDTEAFF. The gene calls are TRBV6-2 or TRBV6-3 and TRBJ1-1, with D maybe TRBD1 (5 bases). V was cut by 0 bases and J by 3 bases, with 8 bases left in between. Per germline, CDR1 MNHEY and CDR2 SVGEGT. CDR3 length equals 14 residues.

As regards this clone: Within the sample, other DNA sequences also encode this same CDR3. V and J are TRBV12-3 or TRBV12-4 and TRBJ1-2; TRBD1 might be the D (5 bases). Trimming shortened V by 2 bases and J by 8 bases, and 9 bases separated the two germline ends. The CDR3 loop spans 12 amino acids. The CDR3 DNA sequence: TGTGCCAGCAGTTTACAGGGAGGCGGCTACACCTTC. Translated: CASSLQGGGYTF.

The chain recombines TRBV3-1 (or the pseudogene TRBV3-2) with TRBJ2-7; the D gene is possibly TRBD2 (5 bases). CDR1 is LGHDT, CDR2 YNNKEL, per germline (reference sequence). V lost 0 bases and J lost 0, with 9 bases in between. This CDR3 has 15 amino acids. In DNA form, the CDR3 reads TGTGCCAGCAGCCAAGATCGAGGGCCCTCCTACGAGCAGTACTTC. It encodes CASSQDRGPSYEQYF.

The rearrangement uses TRBV7-2 and TRBJ1-2; TRBD1 aligns across 9 bases. V gave up 0 bases and J gave up 4 bases; unmatched junction bases: 3. From germline, CDR1 is SGHTA and CDR2 FQGNSA. This CDR3 comprises 15 residues. The CDR3 sequence: CASSLAQGQGYGYTF. The CDR3 DNA reads as TGTGCCAGCAGCTTAGCCCAGGGACAGGGCTATGGCTACACCTTC. Based on the CDR3 plus reference TRBV7-2 and TRBJ1-2, the full variable domain is GAGVSQSPSNKVTEKGKDVELRCDPISGHTALYWYRQSLGQGLEFLIYFQGNSAPDKSGLPSDRFSAERTGGSVSTLTIQRTQQEDSAVYLCASSLAQGQGYGYTFGSGTRLTVV.

This clone has a handful of counts. V and J are TRBV6-4 and TRBJ2-2, with unresolved D. Germline CDR1 is MRHNA and CDR2 is SNTAGT. The CDR3 totals 15 residues. V was shortened by 2 bases and J by 1 base, with 8 bases between the two germline ends. Here the CDR3 DNA reads TGTGCCAGCAGTGACGGGCCAGGGAACACCGGGGAGCTGTTTTTT. This sequence encodes CASSDGPGNTGELFF.

The chain joins TRBV19 to TRBJ1-1; 7 positions agree with TRBD1. The V and J ends lost 8 bases and 1 base, in that order; junction bases with no gene match: 22. From germline, CDR1 is LNHDA and CDR2 SQIVND (reference sequence). The CDR3 runs 19 residues. Written as DNA, the CDR3 is TGTGCCAGTGGGAACAGGGGTTTTTTACAAATGGGGGAGAACACTGAAGCTTTCTTT. Protein sequence: CASGNRGFLQMGENTEAFF.

The genes are TRBV10-2 and TRBJ2-2; 7 nucleotides match TRBD2. V was pared by 10 bases and J by 1 base, with 6 bases of the junction left unmatched. The germline V gene has CDR1 WSHSY and CDR2 SAAADI. The CDR3 has 14 residues. CDR3 sequence reads: CATTLAGNTGELFF. The CDR3 DNA reads as TGCGCCACCACCTTAGCGGGGAACACCGGGGAGCTGTTTTTT.

The chain is built from TRBV6-5 and TRBJ1-2, with D unresolved. Per the germline V gene, CDR1 is MNHEY and CDR2 is SVGAGI. V was clipped by 6 bases and J by 8 bases, with 13 bases between them. The CDR3 runs to 12 residues. DNA for the CDR3: TGTGCCAGCAGCCCGCTAGTGCCGGGCTACACCTTC. Translating it yields CASSPLVPGYTF.

The rearrangement links TRBV11-2 to TRBJ2-3; 8 nucleotides match TRBD2. V lost 5 bases and J lost 6; bases outside the gene matches: 13. From germline, CDR1 is SGHAT and CDR2 FQNNGV. This CDR3 has 16 residues. The CDR3 reads CASSQLRGGITDTQYF. The CDR3 DNA follows: TGTGCCAGCAGCCAGTTACGGGGGGGTATTACCGATACGCAGTATTTT.

This sequence joins TRBV11-2 and TRBJ1-5; 9 bases align to TRBD1. The V gene end was trimmed by 3 bases and the J gene end by 7 bases; junction bases not matched to a gene: 4. The CDR3 is made up of 14 amino acids. Germline V gives CDR1 SGHAT, CDR2 FQNNGV. The CDR3 is CASSLDRGGQPQHF. In nucleotides, the CDR3 is TGTGCCAGCAGCTTGGACAGGGGAGGACAGCCCCAGCATTTT.

The rearrangement links TRBV5-5 to TRBJ1-1, with D possibly being TRBD1 (5 bases). This CDR3 has 14 residues. In germline, CDR1 is SGHKS, CDR2 YYEKEE (reference sequence). Trimming stripped 2 bases from V and 1 base from J, with 9 bases between. The DNA of the CDR3 is TGTGCCAGCAGCTTTTCCGACAGGAACACTGAAGCTTTCTTT. Amino acids: CASSFSDRNTEAFF.

This chain links TRBV27 with TRBJ2-5; 11 positions agree with TRBD2. The ends lost 5 bases at V and 1 base at J; junction bases unmatched: 6. The CDR3 consists of 16 residues. Per the germline V gene, CDR1 is MNHEY and CDR2 is SMNVEV (reference sequence). Here the CDR3 DNA reads TGTGCCAGCAGTGGGCTAGCGGGGGGCGGCCAAGAGACCCAGTACTTC. This sequence encodes CASSGLAGGGQETQYF.

The gene calls are TRBV23-1 and TRBJ1-1; maybe TRBD1 (5 bases). TRBV23-1 belongs to the ORF category, with a function that is uncertain. The CDR3 contains 17 residues. The V end lost 0 bases, the J end lost 1 base, and 15 bases lay between the germline ends. The CDR3 here is CASSQSKAGPGNTEAFF. The CDR3 nucleotides read TGCGCCAGCAGTCAATCGAAGGCAGGGCCCGGGAACACTGAAGCTTTCTTT.

The chain combines TRBV20-1 with TRBJ2-5; the D is unclear. V was cut by 3 bases and J by 2 bases, with 13 bases left in between. CDR3 length: 14 amino acids. Per germline, CDR1 DFQATT and CDR2 SNEGSKA (reference sequence). CDR3 DNA: TGCAGTGCTAGTGCAGGCCTACCTCAAGAGACCCAGTACTTC. Protein sequence: CSASAGLPQETQYF.

This chain links TRBV4-2 with TRBJ1-2; D possibly corresponds to TRBD1 (5 bases). The CDR3 length is 14 residues. Germline CDR1 reads LGHNA; CDR2 reads YNFKEQ. V lost 0 bases to trimming and J lost 4 bases, with 9 bases between them. CDR3 amino acids: CASSQEGQGYGYTF. For the CDR3, the DNA is TGTGCCAGCAGCCAAGAGGGGCAGGGCTATGGCTACACCTTC.

The chain couples TRBV18 to TRBJ1-3; the match to TRBD1 covers 8 bases. This CDR3 contains 17 residues. Trimming removed 0 bases from V and 1 base from J; junction bases left unmatched: 5. Per the germline V gene, CDR1 is KGHSH and CDR2 is LQKENI. In DNA, the CDR3 is TGTGCCAGCTCACCACCCAACAGGGGGTCATCTGGAAACACCATATATTTT. It yields the protein CASSPPNRGSSGNTIYF.

The chain uses TRBV7-2 and TRBJ2-1; D is ambiguous. The length of the CDR3 is 16 residues. V lost 5 bases, J lost 0 bases, and 14 bases lay in between. In germline, CDR1 is SGHTA, CDR2 FQGNSA. CDR3 in amino acids: CASSPRRSGSYNEQFF. The CDR3 coding sequence is TGTGCCAGCAGCCCCCGCCGTTCGGGCTCCTACAATGAGCAGTTCTTC. The whole variable domain, filled in from reference TRBV7-2 and TRBJ2-1, reads GAGVSQSPSNKVTEKGKDVELRCDPISGHTALYWYRQSLGQGLEFLIYFQGNSAPDKSGLPSDRFSAERTGGSVSTLTIQRTQQEDSAVYLCASSPRRSGSYNEQFFGPGTRLTVL.

This chain connects TRBV5-1 to TRBJ2-1, with 9 bases fitting TRBD2. This CDR3 has 15 residues. CDR1 and CDR2 from the germline V gene are SGHRS and YFSETQ. Germline trimming cut 2 bases from V and 6 bases from J; bases unmatched to any gene: 6. In nucleotides, the CDR3 is TGCGCCAGCAGCTTACCGCGGGGGGGCCTCAATGAGCAGTTCTTC. Translation: CASSLPRGGLNEQFF.

This clone came up a few times. The gene calls are TRBV6-5 and TRBJ1-1; perhaps TRBD1 as D (5 bases). CDR3 length: 14 amino acids. Germline CDR1 MNHEY, CDR2 SVGAGI. Trimming stripped 4 bases from V and 4 bases from J, with 13 bases between. This CDR3 is CASSSPTGGTEAFF. The DNA of the CDR3 is TGTGCCAGCAGTTCCCCCACGGGGGGCACTGAAGCTTTCTTT.

Only one count was recorded for this clone. V gene TRBV20-1 combines with J gene TRBJ2-3; 7 bases match TRBD2. Trimming cost V 3 bases and J 6 bases; bases outside gene matches: 9. Germline CDR1 reads DFQATT; CDR2 reads SNEGSKA (reference sequence). The CDR3 is 14 residues long. The CDR3 sequence: CSASLAGVFDTQYF. CDR3 coding DNA: TGCAGTGCTAGTCTGGCGGGGGTATTCGATACGCAGTATTTT.